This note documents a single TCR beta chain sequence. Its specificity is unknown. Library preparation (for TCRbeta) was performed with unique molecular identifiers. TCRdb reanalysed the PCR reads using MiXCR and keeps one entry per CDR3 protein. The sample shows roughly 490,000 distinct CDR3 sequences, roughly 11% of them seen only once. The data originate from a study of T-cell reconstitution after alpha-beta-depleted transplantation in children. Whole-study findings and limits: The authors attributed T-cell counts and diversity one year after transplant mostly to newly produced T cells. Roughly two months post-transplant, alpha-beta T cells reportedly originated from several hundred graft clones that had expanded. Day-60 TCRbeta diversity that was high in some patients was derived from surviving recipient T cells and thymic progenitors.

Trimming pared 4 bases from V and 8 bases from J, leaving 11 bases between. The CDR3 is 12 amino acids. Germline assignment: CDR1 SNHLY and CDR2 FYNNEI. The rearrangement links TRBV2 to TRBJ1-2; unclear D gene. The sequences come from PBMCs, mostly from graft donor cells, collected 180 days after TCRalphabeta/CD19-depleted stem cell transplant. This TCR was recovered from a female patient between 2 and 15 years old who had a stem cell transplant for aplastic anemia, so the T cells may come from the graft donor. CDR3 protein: CASSAGGSGYTF. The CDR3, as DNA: TGTGCCAGCAGTGCGGGAGGGAGCGGCTACACCTTC.